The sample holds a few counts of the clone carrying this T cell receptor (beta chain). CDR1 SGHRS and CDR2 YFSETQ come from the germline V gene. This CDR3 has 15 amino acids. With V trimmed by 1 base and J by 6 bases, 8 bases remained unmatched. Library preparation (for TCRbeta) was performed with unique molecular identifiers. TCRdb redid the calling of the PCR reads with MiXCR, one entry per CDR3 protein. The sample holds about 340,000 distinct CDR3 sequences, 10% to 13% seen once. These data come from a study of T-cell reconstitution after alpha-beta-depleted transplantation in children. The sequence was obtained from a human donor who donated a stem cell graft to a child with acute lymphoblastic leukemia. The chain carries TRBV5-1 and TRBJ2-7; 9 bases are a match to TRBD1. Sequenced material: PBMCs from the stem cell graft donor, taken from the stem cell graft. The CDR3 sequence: CASSLSPGTGTEQYF. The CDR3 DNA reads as TGCGCCAGCAGCTTGAGCCCCGGGACAGGGACCGAGCAGTACTTC.